A selection of T cell receptor beta chains follows, all from one sample in a study of patients and donors after allogeneic stem cell transplantation. MiXCR was run by TCRdb on the RT-PCR reads, yielding one entry per CDR3 protein. Altogether about 90,000 distinct CDR3 sequences are present, around 48% being singletons, with the ten largest covering around 55%. Sequences were obtained from blood, either unsorted or a sorted T cell fraction (not recorded which). The receptors stem from a human donor who was either an allogeneic HSCT recipient or a stem cell or donor lymphocyte infusion donor (not recorded which). It is not recorded whose cells these are; they may come from a transplant donor. Both conserved end residues are part of each CDR3. A D gene is named only where the DNA matches it firmly. Clone size appears in some rows only: once, few, many, or a class for an expanded clone.

size,D,length,J,V,CDR3,DNA
-,TRBD1,14,TRBJ2-1,TRBV28,CASSRRTGYNEQFF,TGTGCCAGCAGCCGGCGGACAGGCTACAATGAGCAGTTCTTC
-,-,13,TRBJ1-1,TRBV6-1,CASILRENTEAFF,TGTGCCAGCATTCTCAGGGAGAACACTGAAGCTTTCTTT
few,TRBD1,16,TRBJ1-4,TRBV29-1,CSVAGQGTATNEKLFF,TGCAGCGTTGCCGGACAGGGGACTGCAACTAATGAAAAACTGTTTTTT
few,-,16,TRBJ1-4,TRBV5-8,CASTPGGWITNEKLFF,TGTGCCAGCACCCCGGGGGGGTGGATAACTAATGAAAAACTGTTTTTT
-,-,13,TRBJ1-1,TRBV5-1,CASSFLGGPEAFF,TGCGCCAGCAGCTTTTTAGGAGGGCCTGAAGCTTTCTTT
-,TRBD1,15,TRBJ1-6,TRBV12-3/TRBV12-4,CASSLAEGASSPLHF,TGTGCCAGCAGTTTAGCGGAGGGGGCCAGTTCACCCCTCCACTTT
few,-,13,TRBJ1-1,TRBV28,CASSLWTATEAFF,TGTGCCAGCAGTTTATGGACAGCTACTGAAGCTTTCTTT
-,TRBD1,13,TRBJ1-1,TRBV29-1,CSLAGTGATEAFF,TGCAGCTTAGCCGGGACAGGGGCCACTGAAGCTTTCTTT
many,-,15,TRBJ1-3,TRBV5-6,CASSQKASSGNTIYF,TGTGCCAGCAGCCAGAAGGCTTCGTCTGGAAACACCATATATTTT
few,-,16,TRBJ1-6,TRBV4-1,CASSQDRWQVNSPLHF,TGCGCCAGCAGCCAAGATCGGTGGCAGGTGAATTCACCCCTCCACTTT
few,-,13,TRBJ1-2,TRBV7-2,CASSTVLDYGYTF,TGTGCCAGCAGCACAGTCTTGGACTATGGCTACACCTTC
-,-,12,TRBJ1-5,TRBV29-1,CSVVQGNQPQHF,TGCAGCGTTGTACAGGGCAATCAGCCCCAGCATTTT
-,TRBD1,16,TRBJ1-1,TRBV6-2/TRBV6-3,CASSYRDRAGNTEAFF,TGTGCCAGCAGTTACCGAGACAGGGCCGGAAACACTGAAGCTTTCTTT
-,-,12,TRBJ1-5,TRBV29-1,CSVERGAPPQHF,TGCAGCGTTGAAAGGGGGGCTCCGCCCCAGCATTTT
-,-,11,TRBJ2-3,TRBV7-2,CASSFADTQYF,TGTGCCAGCAGCTTCGCAGATACGCAGTATTTT
-,-,14,TRBJ2-7,TRBV15,CATSRDLLNHEQYF,TGTGCCACCAGCAGAGATTTGCTGAACCACGAGCAGTACTTC
-,-,14,TRBJ1-2,TRBV19,CASSTTATNYGYTF,TGTGCCAGTAGTACCACAGCCACTAACTATGGCTACACCTTC
-,TRBD2,16,TRBJ2-5,TRBV28,CASTPLAGRTQETQYF,TGTGCCAGCACACCATTAGCGGGAAGAACCCAAGAGACCCAGTACTTC
-,-,13,TRBJ1-4,TRBV10-3,CAISLLEYEKLFF,TGTGCCATCAGTCTCCTCGAGTATGAAAAACTGTTTTTT
-,-,15,TRBJ1-2,TRBV15,CATSRDLDVSYGYTF,TGTGCCACCAGCAGAGATTTAGACGTCTCCTATGGCTACACCTTC
-,TRBD2,16,TRBJ2-1,TRBV24-1,CATSVHSSGSFNEQFF,TGTGCCACCAGTGTTCACTCTAGCGGGAGCTTCAATGAGCAGTTCTTC
-,-,15,TRBJ1-3,TRBV12-3/TRBV12-4,CASSLGGGAGNTIYF,TGTGCCAGCAGTTTGGGCGGGGGCGCTGGAAACACCATATATTTT
-,-,17,TRBJ1-3,TRBV7-2,CASSPTLGTGFGNTIYF,TGTGCCAGCAGCCCCACTTTAGGAACAGGGTTTGGAAACACCATATATTTT